One and the same sample provided the 27 T cell receptor beta chains below, sequenced in a study of T cell clonality in common variable immunodeficiency. Their target antigens are unknown. Broader study findings: Reportedly, TCR beta sequences from common variable immunodeficiency showed fewer deletions and N-nucleotide insertions.

Measured with immunoSEQ multiplex PCR; TCRdb has only the in-frame clones, and not every one. This sample has approximately 29,000 clones and no singletons, with 2.5% to 3.5% in the ten largest. Sequenced sample: peripheral blood mononuclear cells. The origin of the receptors is a human donor with common variable immunodeficiency.

This clone was detected a few times. Read data end 3 residues before the CDR3 end; the end is taken from the germline J gene. This chain uses TRBV7-8 with TRBJ2-3; no reliable D call. Germline loops: CDR1 SGHVS, CDR2 FQNEAQ. The CDR3 loop spans 13 amino acids. V shed 4 bases and J shed 6 bases, with 11 bases lying between them. Partial CDR3 DNA: TGTGCCAGCAGCTCGACATTCAGGGATACG. Protein: CASSSTFRDT. The whole CDR3 region reads CASSSTFRDTQYF.

At least ten counts were recorded for this clone. The CDR3 is cut off 3 residues early in the read; its end comes from the germline J gene. The chain recombines TRBV7-9 with TRBJ1-2; D is undetermined. This CDR3 contains 13 residues. CDR1 and CDR2 (germline): SEHNR, FQNEAQ (reference sequence). V was clipped by 1 base and J by 4 bases, with 7 bases between them. The chain's CDR3 is CASSLGAGYGYTF. CDR3 DNA, as far as it was read: TGTGCCAGCAGCTTAGGGGCAGGCTATGGC.

On this clone itself: The observed sequence ends 3 residues before the CDR3 terminus, with the missing tail filled in from the germline J gene. The chain links TRBV7-9 to TRBJ2-1; TRBD2 matches 8 bases. Germline CDR1 SEHNR, CDR2 FQNEAQ (reference sequence). The CDR3 sequence is 15 residues long. After removal of 2 bases from V and 7 bases from J, the junction contained 7 bases not matched to a gene. The DNA read from the CDR3 is TGTGCCAGCAGCTTATCGGGCGGGGGGAAAAATGAG. Translated: CASSLSGGGKNE. The entire CDR3 protein reads CASSLSGGGKNEQFF. The variable domain in full, with the rest retrieved from reference TRBV7-9 and TRBJ2-1, is DTGVSQNPRHKITKRGQNVTFRCDPISEHNRLYWYRQTLGQGPEFLTYFQNEAQLEKSRLLSDRFSAERPKGSFSTLEIQRTEQGDSAMYLCASSLSGGGKNEQFFGPGTRLTVL.

This clone was recorded many times. Read data end 3 residues before the CDR3 end; the end is taken from the germline J gene. The rearrangement uses TRBV5-1 and TRBJ2-7; D not certain. The CDR3 length is 11 residues. Germline-derived CDR1 and CDR2 are SGHRS and YFSETQ. The V end was cut by 4 bases, the J end by 6 bases, with 8 bases between. CDR3 sequence reads: CASSNTVEQYF. CDR3 DNA, as far as it was read: TGCGCCAGCAGCAATACAGTCGAG.

This clone has just a few counts. The CDR3 end is not reached by the read, which stops 3 residues before it; the germline J gene fills it in. The chain carries TRBV7-9 and TRBJ2-1, with 11 bases lining up with TRBD1. Germline CDR1 SEHNR, CDR2 FQNEAQ (reference sequence). This CDR3 is 15 amino acids long. The J segment lost 6 bases and the V segment lost 3 bases, leaving 4 bases of the junction unmatched. The CDR3 protein is CASSLAGTGGNEQFF. CDR3 DNA (partial): TGTGCCAGCAGCTTGGCCGGGACAGGGGGCAATGAG.

About this clone: The sequenced fragment ends 3 residues before the CDR3 boundary, so the rest is inferred from the germline J gene. V gene TRBV18 combines with J gene TRBJ2-5, with 9 bases lining up with TRBD2. Germline V gene sequence: CDR1 KGHSH, CDR2 LQKENI. This CDR3 contains 18 residues. Trimming at V came to 0 bases and at J to 5 bases, leaving 13 bases not matched to a gene. The sequenced CDR3 bases are TGTGCCAGCTCACCACCTTCTCGGAACGCGGGGGGGGATGAGACC. Its protein is CASSPPSRNAGGDET. The full-length CDR3 reads as CASSPPSRNAGGDETQYF.

At least ten counts were recorded for this clone. Partial CDR3 DNA: TGCAGCGTTTCAGTTGCAGATACG. Translated: CSVSVADT. The whole CDR3 protein is CSVSVADTQYF. The rearrangement joins TRBV29-1 to TRBJ2-3; D call uncertain. The read is 3 residues too short to cover the CDR3 end, so that end is filled in from the germline J gene. The CDR3 extends over 11 amino acids. With 5 bases removed from V and 4 bases from J, the gap between germline ends came to 7 bases. Germline V gene sequence: CDR1 SQVTM, CDR2 ANQGSEA.

This clone appeared a few times. The read comes to an end 3 residues before the CDR3 does, leaving the germline J gene to fill in the end. V is TRBV19 and J is TRBJ1-2, with 7 bases matching TRBD1. Germline V gene data show CDR1 as LNHDA and CDR2 as SQIVND (reference sequence). This CDR3 spans 16 amino acids. V shed 3 bases and J 4 bases; nucleotides not matched to a gene: 11. The CDR3 reads CASSITPTGAGYGYTF. The CDR3 DNA, read in part, is TGTGCCAGTAGTATCACCCCAACAGGGGCGGGCTATGGC.

Remarks on this clone: The read ends 3 residues early relative to the CDR3; the germline J gene fills the gap. This chain connects TRBV30 to TRBJ2-3; TRBD2 aligns across 10 bases. The length of the CDR3 is 15 residues. Losses at the gene ends were 0 bases for V and 4 bases for J; bases not matched to a gene: 4. Germline CDR1 reads GTSNPN; CDR2 reads SVGIG (reference sequence). CDR3 DNA, as far as it was read: TGTGCCTGGAGTGTAAGCGGGGGGGCTGCAGATACG. Its protein product is CAWSVSGGAADT. The CDR3 reads in full as CAWSVSGGAADTQYF.

As regards this clone: The read stops 3 residues short of the end of the CDR3; the missing end is completed from the germline J gene. V is TRBV5-5 and J is TRBJ1-6, with unresolved D. V was shortened by 1 base and J by 9 bases, with 11 bases between the two germline ends. The length of the CDR3 is 14 residues. CDR1 is SGHKS and CDR2 is YYEKEE in the germline V gene (reference sequence). CDR3 DNA (partial): TGTGCCAGCAGCTTGCCAGGTTTGACTTCACCC. It is translated as CASSLPGLTSP. The entire CDR3 reads CASSLPGLTSPLHF.

This clone was picked up many times. The read ends 3 residues shy of where the CDR3 ends; the end is completed using the germline J gene. The chain is built from TRBV7-6 and TRBJ2-5; D may be TRBD2 (5 bases). The CDR3 contains 15 residues. The germline CDR1 and CDR2 sequences are SGHVS and FNYEAQ. Deletions cut 1 base from V and 6 bases from J, with 15 bases between. CDR3 bases read: TGTGCCAGCAGCTTAGATCTCGGGGAAGGAAAGACC. It specifies CASSLDLGEGKT. The entire CDR3 protein reads CASSLDLGEGKTQYF.

About this clone itself: The CDR3 extends 3 residues past the end of the read, so its final part is completed from the germline J gene. The chain uses TRBV18 and TRBJ2-1, with 12 positions matching TRBD2. This CDR3 spans 14 amino acids. Germline V gene data show CDR1 as KGHSH and CDR2 as LQKENI. With 5 bases clipped from V and 9 bases from J, the junction kept 5 bases outside the gene matches. The CDR3 bases that were read are TGTGCCAGCTCAACCTCTAGCGGGGGGGTTGAG. Amino acid sequence: CASSTSSGGVE. The entire CDR3 sequence reads CASSTSSGGVEQFF.

This clone has more than one count but fewer than ten. The read ends 3 residues before the CDR3 terminus; that terminus is restored from the germline J gene. The V and J genes are TRBV19 and TRBJ2-3; the D gene is possibly TRBD2 (5 bases). Per germline, CDR1 LNHDA and CDR2 SQIVND (reference sequence). V lost 7 bases, J lost 2 bases, and 19 bases lay in between. This CDR3 has 16 amino acids. The CDR3 protein is CASTRKEYGVTDTQYF. The CDR3 DNA, read in part, is TGTGCCAGTACCAGAAAGGAGTACGGGGTCACAGATACG.

This clone was detected many times. The read ends 3 residues shy of where the CDR3 ends; the end is completed using the germline J gene. V and J are TRBV7-9 and TRBJ2-5; 7 bases map to TRBD2. The J segment lost 3 bases and the V segment lost 1 base, leaving 2 bases of the junction unmatched. The germline V gene has CDR1 SEHNR and CDR2 FQNEAQ (reference sequence). The CDR3 totals 14 residues. CDR3 protein: CASSLELAKETQYF. CDR3 DNA, as far as it was read: TGTGCCAGCAGCTTAGAACTAGCGAAAGAGACC.

This clone was seen many times. Read coverage stops 3 residues before the CDR3 terminus; the germline J gene supplies the remainder. The chain recombines TRBV4-2 with TRBJ2-3; TRBD2 matches at 14 bases. The CDR3 spans 20 residues. V shed 4 bases, J shed 0 bases, and the junction held 12 bases outside the gene matches. Per the germline V gene, CDR1 is LGHNA and CDR2 is YNFKEQ. The chain's CDR3 is CASSPTGTSGGDPSTDTQYF. The part of the CDR3 DNA that was read is TGTGCCAGCAGCCCGACGGGGACTAGCGGGGGCGACCCTAGCACAGATACG.

About this clone: The observed sequence ends 3 residues before the CDR3 terminus, with the missing tail filled in from the germline J gene. The rearrangement joins TRBV7-6 to TRBJ2-5, with a weak D call TRBD1 (5 bases). V dropped 2 bases and J dropped 4 bases, with 17 bases sitting between them. The CDR3 spans 16 residues. Germline V gene sequence: CDR1 SGHVS, CDR2 FNYEAQ. The CDR3 reads CASSLRARVSLETQYF. CDR3 bases read: TGTGCCAGCAGCTTACGGGCCAGGGTCAGTTTAGAGACC.

This clone was seen a handful of times. The sequenced fragment ends 3 residues before the CDR3 boundary, so the rest is inferred from the germline J gene. This chain connects TRBV14 to TRBJ2-7; 9 nucleotides align to TRBD2. Germline lookup yields CDR1 SGHDN and CDR2 FVKESK. CDR3 size: 15 residues. Germline trimming cut 3 bases from V and 6 bases from J; bases unmatched to any gene: 9. This chain's CDR3 is CASSQVGLAGLEQYF. The CDR3 bases that were read are TGTGCCAGCAGCCAGGTAGGCCTAGCGGGGCTCGAG.

This clone appeared many times. CDR3: CASSSASGGPQETQYF. The sequenced CDR3 bases are TGTGCCAGCAGCTCGGCGAGCGGGGGACCCCAAGAGACC. V gene TRBV28 combines with J gene TRBJ2-5; 8 bases agree with TRBD2. The CDR3 end is not reached by the read, which stops 3 residues before it; the germline J gene fills it in. The CDR3 is 16 amino acids. The J segment lost 1 base and the V segment lost 6 bases, leaving 10 bases of the junction unmatched. Germline loops: CDR1 MDHEN, CDR2 SYDVKM. Variable domain in full (rest from reference TRBV28 and TRBJ2-5): DVKVTQSSRYLVKRTGEKVFLECVQDMDHENMFWYRQDPGLGLRLIYFSYDVKMKEKGDIPEGYSVSREKKERFSLILESASTNQTSMYLCASSSASGGPQETQYFGPGTRLLVL.

The sample holds a few counts of this clone. The read falls 3 residues short of the CDR3 end, and the missing part is taken from the germline J gene. The genes are TRBV2 and TRBJ2-5, with TRBD2 identical over 9 bases. The CDR3 totals 16 residues. The germline V gene encodes CDR1 SNHLY and CDR2 FYNNEI. Unmatched junction bases numbered 9, after V lost 3 bases and J lost 4 bases. The covered CDR3 bases are TGTGCCAGCAGTGAGGAGTGGCGGGGGGGCCGAGAGACC. It specifies CASSEEWRGGRET. The entire CDR3 sequence reads CASSEEWRGGRETQYF.

CDR3 residues: CASSLIRVPYEQYF. The part of the CDR3 DNA that was read is TGTGCCAGCAGCTTAATCCGGGTTCCGTACGAG. The rearrangement links TRBV11-3 to TRBJ2-7; D not resolved. Read sequence stops 3 residues before the CDR3 end, and the germline J gene provides the missing end. The CDR3 sequence is 14 residues long. Per germline, CDR1 SGHNT and CDR2 YENEEA. Trimming took 2 bases from V and 4 from J, leaving 12 bases between them. Supplemented by reference TRBV11-3 and TRBJ2-7, the full variable domain reads EAGVVQSPRYKIIEKKQPVAFWCNPISGHNTLYWYLQNLGQGPELLIRYENEEAVDDSQLPKDRFSAERLKGVDSTLKIQPAELGDSAVYLCASSLIRVPYEQYFGPGTRLTVT.

Note on this clone: The read halts 3 residues ahead of the CDR3 end, with the missing end drawn from the germline J gene. The rearrangement links TRBV7-2 to TRBJ1-5, with TRBD1 matching over 7 bases. The V segment lost 8 bases and the J segment 7 bases; nucleotides outside the gene matches: 11. The CDR3 spans 14 residues. Germline-derived CDR1 and CDR2 are SGHTA and FQGNSA. The part of the CDR3 DNA that was read is TGTGCCAGCGGTATAAGACAGGGCGCCCAGCCC. Protein: CASGIRQGAQP. The entire CDR3 protein is CASGIRQGAQPQHF.

This clone was observed at least ten times. The read terminates 3 residues before the CDR3 end, so the remaining end is supplied by the germline J gene. The V gene is TRBV2, the J gene TRBJ2-5; D not resolved. CDR3 length: 15 amino acids. Trimming left V 3 bases short and J 2 bases short, with 13 bases between. The germline CDR1 and CDR2 sequences are SNHLY and FYNNEI. This chain's CDR3 is CASSDWQRLQETQYF. The DNA read from the CDR3 is TGTGCCAGCAGTGATTGGCAGAGGCTTCAAGAGACC.

About this clone itself: The read falls 3 residues short of the CDR3 end, and the missing part is taken from the germline J gene. Other DNA sequences in this specimen translate into the identical CDR3. V and J are TRBV18 and TRBJ1-1; D perhaps matches TRBD1 (5 bases). This CDR3 contains 13 residues. Germline CDR1 KGHSH, CDR2 LQKENI. V was pared by 6 bases and J by 1 base, with 9 bases between. The sequenced part of the CDR3 DNA is TGTGCCAGCTCCCCCGGGGGGAACACTGAA. It is translated as CASSPGGNTE. The whole CDR3 reads CASSPGGNTEAFF.

With regard to this clone: With the read ending 3 residues before the CDR3 end, the germline J gene is used to fill in that end. This chain links TRBV7-8 with TRBJ1-2; possible D gene TRBD1, 6 bases. Germline V CDR1 and CDR2: SGHVS, FQNEAQ. V was pared by 1 base and J by 0 bases, with 9 bases between. The CDR3 covers 15 residues. The CDR3: CASSLVDRTNYGYTF. Partial CDR3 DNA: TGTGCCAGCAGCTTAGTAGACAGGACTAACTATGGC.

Comments on this clone: The CDR3 goes on 3 residues after the read ends, and that part is filled in from the germline J gene. The chain recombines TRBV7-9 with TRBJ2-7; D gene unclear. The length of the CDR3 is 11 residues. V lost 4 bases and J lost 2, with 3 bases in between. Germline CDR1 SEHNR, CDR2 FQNEAQ (reference sequence). The CDR3 loop is CASSSAYEQYF. The sequenced part of the CDR3 DNA is TGTGCCAGCAGCTCCGCCTACGAG.

In its sample, this clone was seen a few times. The CDR3 goes on 3 residues after the read ends, and that part is filled in from the germline J gene. The genes are TRBV19 and TRBJ2-2; D is perhaps TRBD2 (5 bases). The CDR3 is 16 residues long. Germline CDR1 and CDR2: LNHDA and SQIVND (reference sequence). V was trimmed by 0 bases and J by 1 base, leaving 9 bases between them. The covered CDR3 bases are TGTGCCAGTAGTATAGAGCGGGTCAGGAACACCGGGGAG. Translated: CASSIERVRNTGE. The entire CDR3 protein reads CASSIERVRNTGELFF.

Remarks on this clone: The read ends 3 residues shy of where the CDR3 ends; the end is completed using the germline J gene. The chain employs TRBV6-2 or TRBV6-3 and TRBJ1-6, with D tentatively TRBD1 (6 bases). In germline, CDR1 is MNHEY, CDR2 SVGEGT. V dropped 3 bases and J dropped 5 bases, with 14 bases sitting between them. The CDR3 is 16 amino acids. This CDR3 is CASSYRGAQNNSPLHF. The part of the CDR3 DNA that was read is TGTGCCAGCAGTTATCGGGGGGCGCAAAATAATTCACCC.